A selection of T cell receptor beta chains follows, all from one sample in a study of CD8 T cells in ankylosing spondylitis. TCRdb ran MiXCR on the 5' RACE reads and lists one entry per CDR3 protein. The sample has more than 250,000 distinct CDR3 sequences; around 10% are singletons. Sequencing was done on a sample of blood, either unsorted or a sorted T cell fraction (not recorded which). The receptors originated from a female donor with ankylosing spondylitis or in good health (not recorded which). Both conserved end residues are part of each CDR3. Fields, in order: V gene, D gene, CDR3 protein. A D gene is named only where the DNA matches it firmly.

TRBV12-3/TRBV12-4,TRBD1,CASRGDRALNFYGYTF
TRBV7-9,.,CASSLIGPNTGELFF
TRBV7-9,TRBD2,CASSPRGGSNTGELFF
TRBV5-1,.,CASTHNRETQYF
TRBV20-1,.,CSAMGRGRETQYF
TRBV12-3/TRBV12-4,.,CASSFRLVTFF
TRBV5-6,.,CASSFSVNTQYF
TRBV7-8,TRBD2,CASRPALRLAGSHNEQFF
TRBV6-2/TRBV6-3,.,CASSLPVALGYTF
TRBV14,TRBD2,CASSQSTSGRGEQFF
TRBV15,TRBD1,CATSRHRTGGFEAFF